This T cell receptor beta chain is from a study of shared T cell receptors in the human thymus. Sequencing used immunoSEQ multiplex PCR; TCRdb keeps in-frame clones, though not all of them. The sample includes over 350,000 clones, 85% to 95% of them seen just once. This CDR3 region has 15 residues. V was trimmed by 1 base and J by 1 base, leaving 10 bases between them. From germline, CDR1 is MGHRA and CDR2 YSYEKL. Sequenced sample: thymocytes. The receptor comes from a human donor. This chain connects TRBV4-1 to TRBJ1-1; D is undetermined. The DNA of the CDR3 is TGCGCCAGCAGCCAAGGACGGGCTACGAACACTGAAGCTTTCTTT. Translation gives CASSQGRATNTEAFF.